Listed below are T cell receptor beta chains from one sample, sequenced in a study of technical replicates of blood from several donors. Generated by immunoSEQ multiplex PCR, the TCRdb table keeps only in-frame clones and is missing some. The sample consists of 40,000 to 60,000 clones, around 84% of them appearing once. The sample consisted of PBMCs. The receptor set was obtained from a human donor in good health. Some clones in this sample may be carry-over from other donors' samples. Both conserved end residues are part of each CDR3. D genes are given only for firm matches. Some rows mark clone size as missing; the rest say once, few, many or name a class of expanded clone.

-,-,TRBJ1-2,TRBV7-2,CASSLLRDGGYTF,TGTGCCAGCAGCTTACTCAGGGATGGTGGCTACACCTTC
-,-,TRBJ2-7,TRBV18,CASSPTGDTYEQYF,TGTGCCAGCTCACCGACGGGGGATACCTACGAGCAGTACTTC
TRBD2,-,TRBJ2-5,TRBV7-2,CASSLEGGTSGGPQYF,TGTGCCAGCAGCTTAGAAGGAGGGACTAGCGGGGGTCCCCAGTACTTC
TRBD1,-,TRBJ1-3,TRBV6-1,CASSDRTGGGNTIYF,TGTGCCAGCAGTGATCGGACAGGGGGAGGAAACACCATATATTTT
TRBD1,-,TRBJ2-1,TRBV2,CASIPGQGIHEQFF,TGTGCCAGCATACCGGGACAGGGCATCCATGAGCAGTTCTTC
-,-,TRBJ2-3,TRBV13,CASSHLGGDTQYF,TGTGCCAGCAGCCATCTCGGTGGAGATACGCAGTATTTT
TRBD1,-,TRBJ2-7,TRBV4-3,CASSRDRSSYEQYF,TGCGCCAGCAGCCGGGACAGATCCTCCTACGAGCAGTACTTC
-,-,TRBJ2-2,TRBV5-1,CASSLPPSGYTGELFF,TGCGCCAGCAGCTTGCCCCCCAGCGGATACACCGGGGAGCTGTTTTTT
-,-,TRBJ1-2,TRBV2,CASSEFTGYGYTF,TGTGCCAGCAGCGAATTCACAGGGTATGGCTACACCTTC
-,once,TRBJ2-7,TRBV7-8,CASSIGLLGGNSYEQYF,TGTGCCAGCAGCATCGGACTCCTGGGCGGGAACTCCTACGAGCAGTACTTC
TRBD2,-,TRBJ2-5,TRBV7-2,CASSLEASGAETQYF,TGTGCCAGCAGCTTAGAGGCTAGCGGGGCCGAGACCCAGTACTTC
-,-,TRBJ1-1,TRBV5-1,CASSFSSGGEAFF,TGCGCCAGCAGCTTTTCCTCGGGGGGTGAAGCTTTCTTT
TRBD2,-,TRBJ2-5,TRBV5-6,CASSKGTSGETQYF,TGTGCCAGCAGCAAGGGGACTAGCGGGGAGACCCAGTACTTC
-,-,TRBJ1-2,TRBV30,CAWSPRTDGYTF,TGTGCCTGGAGTCCTCGGACAGATGGCTACACCTTC
TRBD1,-,TRBJ1-3,TRBV6-5,CASKRDRGGNTIYF,TGTGCCAGCAAAAGGGACAGGGGTGGAAACACCATATATTTT
TRBD1,-,TRBJ2-5,TRBV11-2,CASSLGVQTGAETQYF,TGTGCCAGCAGCTTAGGAGTCCAGACAGGGGCAGAGACCCAGTACTTC
TRBD2,-,TRBJ2-5,TRBV5-1,CASSLYTSGGAETQYF,TGCGCCAGCAGCTTGTATACTAGCGGGGGGGCAGAGACCCAGTACTTC
TRBD2,-,TRBJ2-4,TRBV4-1,CASSQPDGGGKRVAKNIQYF,TGCGCCAGCAGCCAGCCCGATGGCGGGGGAAAACGGGTAGCCAAAAACATTCAGTACTTC
TRBD1,few,TRBJ1-4,TRBV4-3,CASSLGTGNEKLFF,TGCGCCAGCAGCCTGGGGACAGGAAATGAAAAACTGTTTTTT
-,-,TRBJ2-7,TRBV29-1,CSVEVLNEYEQYF,TGCAGCGTTGAAGTTCTCAATGAGTACGAGCAGTACTTC
-,-,TRBJ1-2,TRBV4-1,CASSHTGSYPYGYTF,TGCGCCAGCAGCCATACAGGGTCTTACCCCTATGGCTACACCTTC
-,-,TRBJ2-2,TRBV11-1,CASSSQGWTGELFF,TGTGCCAGCAGCTCCCAGGGATGGACCGGGGAGCTGTTTTTT
TRBD2,few,TRBJ2-7,TRBV2,CANRWTSETYEQYF,TGTGCCAACAGGTGGACTAGCGAGACCTACGAGCAGTACTTC
TRBD2,-,TRBJ2-3,TRBV5-1,CASSLGSGGPSRRTDTQYF,TGCGCCAGCAGCTTGGGTAGCGGGGGGCCTTCTAGGCGGACAGATACGCAGTATTTT
-,-,TRBJ1-5,TRBV6-4,CASRRSGHGSNQPQHF,TGTGCCAGCAGACGCTCAGGGCATGGCAGCAATCAGCCCCAGCATTTT
TRBD2,-,TRBJ2-2,TRBV29-1,CSVHRTSGDTGELFF,TGCAGCGTTCATCGGACTAGCGGCGACACCGGGGAGCTGTTTTTT
-,-,TRBJ2-2,TRBV2,CASSDWPNTGELFF,TGTGCCAGCAGTGACTGGCCCAACACCGGGGAGCTGTTTTTT
TRBD2,-,TRBJ2-7,TRBV9,CASSAAPGLVFEQYF,TGTGCCAGCAGCGCAGCCCCGGGACTAGTTTTCGAGCAGTACTTC
-,-,TRBJ1-5,TRBV5-5,CASSLPGTNNQPQHF,TGTGCCAGCAGCTTGCCCGGGACAAACAATCAGCCCCAGCATTTT
TRBD1,once,TRBJ2-2,TRBV11-3,CASSSGQGGSGELFF,TGTGCCAGCAGCTCAGGACAGGGTGGCTCCGGGGAGCTGTTTTTT
TRBD1,-,TRBJ1-2,TRBV5-1,CASSLSGGAGYGYTF,TGCGCCAGCAGCTTATCAGGGGGCGCGGGCTATGGCTACACCTTC
TRBD1,-,TRBJ1-3,TRBV19,CASTRTGERHTIYF,TGTGCCAGTACAAGGACAGGGGAGAGACACACCATATATTTT
TRBD2,few,TRBJ2-7,TRBV7-2,CASSFRGGVYEQYF,TGTGCCAGCAGCTTCCGCGGGGGAGTCTACGAGCAGTACTTC
-,once,TRBJ2-5,TRBV7-9,CASSSLVDDQETQYF,TGTGCCAGCAGCTCACTAGTAGACGACCAAGAGACCCAGTACTTC
TRBD1,once,TRBJ1-1,TRBV19,CASSIGDRALSEAFF,TGTGCCAGTAGTATCGGGGACAGGGCTCTCTCTGAAGCTTTCTTT
-,-,TRBJ2-5,TRBV19,CASSTVNRWRETQYF,TGTGCCAGTAGTACGGTAAACCGATGGAGGGAGACCCAGTACTTC
-,-,TRBJ2-7,TRBV21-1,CASSKCPGTMDYEQYF,TGTGCCAGCAGCAAATGCCCAGGGACAATGGACTACGAGCAGTACTTC
TRBD2,-,TRBJ2-7,TRBV4-2,CASSLLAGDEQYF,TGTGCCAGCAGCCTACTAGCGGGAGACGAGCAGTACTTC
-,-,TRBJ2-1,TRBV25-1,CASSAGAHEQFF,TGTGCCAGCAGTGCGGGAGCCCATGAGCAGTTCTTC
-,-,TRBJ1-2,TRBV2,CASSGGNYGYTF,TGTGCCAGCAGTGGAGGGAACTATGGCTACACCTTC
-,once,TRBJ1-1,TRBV5-4,CASSPGGGNTEAFF,TGTGCCAGCAGCCCCGGCGGGGGGAACACTGAAGCTTTCTTT
TRBD1,once,TRBJ2-7,TRBV5-1,CASSLGGTGIYEQYF,TGCGCCAGCAGCTTGGGTGGGACAGGGATCTACGAGCAGTACTTC
-,once,TRBJ1-4,TRBV4-3,CASSQGEGMNYEKLFF,TGCGCCAGCAGCCAAGGGGAGGGGATGAACTACGAAAAACTGTTTTTT
-,-,TRBJ1-1,TRBV9,CASSRDTIGNTEAFF,TGTGCCAGCAGCCGGGATACTATTGGGAACACTGAAGCTTTCTTT
-,-,TRBJ1-2,TRBV13,CASSLRVDRGYTF,TGTGCCAGCAGCTTGAGGGTTGATCGTGGCTACACCTTC
-,-,TRBJ1-3,TRBV5-1,CASSLTGSGNTIYF,TGCGCCAGCAGCTTGACAGGGTCTGGAAACACCATATATTTT
TRBD2,-,TRBJ2-7,TRBV7-2,CASSLARDYVPYEQYF,TGTGCCAGCAGCTTAGCGCGGGACTATGTTCCCTACGAGCAGTACTTC
-,few,TRBJ1-5,TRBV2,CASSGQGAPNQPQHF,TGTGCCAGCAGTGGACAAGGGGCCCCTAATCAGCCCCAGCATTTT
-,-,TRBJ2-6,TRBV21-1,CASSINLDGLGANVLTF,TGTGCCAGCAGCATAAATCTCGACGGGTTGGGGGCCAACGTCCTGACTTTC
TRBD2,-,TRBJ2-3,TRBV7-3,CASRAGTSGAIDTQYF,TGTGCCAGCAGGGCTGGGACTAGCGGGGCGATAGATACGCAGTATTTT
TRBD1,-,TRBJ1-6,TRBV27,CASSPQPGQGFSPLHF,TGTGCCAGCAGCCCTCAGCCGGGACAGGGTTTTTCACCCCTCCACTTT
TRBD2,-,TRBJ2-1,TRBV4-1,CASSPSGRSSYNEQFF,TGCGCCAGCAGCCCTAGCGGGAGAAGCTCCTACAATGAGCAGTTCTTC
-,once,TRBJ2-7,TRBV10-3,CAISDRTKGGNYEQYF,TGTGCCATCAGTGACCGCACGAAGGGAGGAAACTACGAGCAGTACTTC
-,once,TRBJ1-5,TRBV7-9,CASSTTGPLGPQHF,TGTGCCAGCAGCACGACAGGTCCCCTGGGGCCCCAGCATTTT
-,-,TRBJ1-2,TRBV7-8,CASSHWGGNGYTF,TGTGCCAGCAGCCATTGGGGAGGGAATGGCTACACCTTC
-,few,TRBJ2-7,TRBV11-2,CASSFADYYEQYF,TGTGCCAGCAGCTTCGCCGACTACTACGAGCAGTACTTC
-,-,TRBJ1-5,TRBV4-3,CASSQVRGGNQPQHF,TGCGCCAGCAGCCAAGTAAGAGGGGGTAATCAGCCCCAGCATTTT
TRBD2,-,TRBJ2-1,TRBV5-1,CASTPGGGHYNEQFF,TGCGCCAGCACCCCGGGCGGGGGGCACTACAATGAGCAGTTCTTC